These T cell receptor beta chains were read from a single sample in a study of identical twins. One entry per CDR3 protein, called by TCRdb with MiXCR from the 5' RACE reads. The repertoire holds about 920,000 distinct CDR3 sequences, with 9% to 15% as singletons. This sample was shared with a second study, whose subject was yellow fever vaccine responses in identical twins.

Sequencing was done on a sample of PBMCs. The receptor set was obtained from a woman between 18 and 29 years old in good health. CDR3s include the opening cysteine and the closing phenylalanine or tryptophan. D genes are given only for firm matches. Only some rows state a clone size, as once, few, many or a class for expanded clones.

>TRBD2|TRBJ2-1|TRBV5-1|many
CASSLEGRAFNEQFF
TGCGCCAGCAGCTTGGAAGGGAGGGCGTTCAATGAGCAGTTCTTC
>NA|TRBJ1-1|TRBV5-1|many
CASRQGTVDTEAFF
TGCGCCAGCAGGCAGGGAACCGTGGACACTGAAGCTTTCTTT
>TRBD1|TRBJ1-5|TRBV20-1|many
CSAAPGQGNQPQHF
TGCAGTGCTGCACCGGGACAGGGGAATCAGCCCCAGCATTTT
>NA|TRBJ2-1|TRBV7-8|few
CASSLFHKSSYNEQFF
TGTGCCAGCAGCCTATTCCATAAGAGCTCCTACAATGAGCAGTTCTTC
>NA|TRBJ2-5|TRBV29-1|NA
CSVWVGETQYF
TGCAGCGTTTGGGTCGGGGAGACCCAGTACTTC
>NA|TRBJ2-5|TRBV29-1|NA
CSADGTQQEIQYF
TGCAGCGCCGATGGGACACAACAAGAGATCCAGTACTTC
>TRBD1|TRBJ1-2|TRBV29-1|many
CSVEDRDRVYGYTF
TGCAGCGTTGAAGACCGGGACAGGGTGTATGGCTACACCTTC
>NA|TRBJ2-3|TRBV11-3|NA
CASSLEDRPTDTQYF
TGTGCCAGCAGCTTAGAGGACCGCCCCACAGATACGCAGTATTTT
>NA|TRBJ2-1|TRBV20-1|many
CSAPSATYNEQFF
TGCAGTGCCCCGTCGGCGACTTACAATGAGCAGTTCTTC
>TRBD2|TRBJ2-2|TRBV4-1|NA
CASSPFPLAGANTGELFF
TGCGCCAGCAGCCCCTTTCCCCTAGCGGGAGCGAACACCGGGGAGCTGTTTTTT
>TRBD1|TRBJ2-1|TRBV6-2/TRBV6-3|many
CASSQVGGQRSYNEQFF
TGTGCCAGCAGCCAAGTAGGGGGACAGCGCTCCTACAATGAGCAGTTCTTC
>NA|TRBJ2-1|TRBV6-5|many
CASSSDYSYNEQFF
TGTGCCAGCAGTTCGGACTACTCCTACAATGAGCAGTTCTTC
>TRBD1|TRBJ2-1|TRBV18|NA
CASSLQGAHNEQFF
TGTGCCAGCTCACTGCAGGGGGCCCACAATGAGCAGTTCTTC
>NA|TRBJ2-1|TRBV5-1|NA
CASSLVASGWNEQFF
TGCGCCAGCAGCTTGGTGGCGAGTGGGTGGAATGAGCAGTTCTTC
>NA|TRBJ1-2|TRBV12-3/TRBV12-4|many
CASSLGARPYTF
TGTGCCAGCAGTTTAGGCGCCAGGCCTTACACCTTC